This T cell receptor beta chain was sequenced in a study of cytomegalovirus exposure and HLA in healthy donors. Study results and caveats: Previously analyzed data showed that most TCR beta V segments were productive at a frequency of about 87% or about 30%. Some V segments, TRBV6-2 and TRBV6-3 among them, were indistinguishable and were therefore excluded. HLA restriction was apparent for most CMV-associated TCR beta chains in a later analysis. Presence/absence analyses supposed approximately even sequencing depth among donors.

Notes on this clone: Its antigen is currently unknown.

With 60 Vbeta and 13 Jbeta primers, the PCR was carried out. Repertoires were generated with immunoSEQ multiplex PCR, while TCRdb's copy carries only in-frame clones and drops some. Here the sample spans more than 95,000 clones, more than 60% being singletons. The V and J ends lost 0 bases and 10 bases respectively, with 7 bases between them. The CDR3 contains 12 residues. Germline values: CDR1 MNHEY, CDR2 SVGAGI. The chain has TRBV6-5 and TRBJ2-1, with a weak D call TRBD2 (5 bases). The sequence was collected from a woman aged 55-69 years in good health and CMV-seropositive. Sequenced input: PBMCs. The CDR3 region is CASSYSGKEQFF. DNA of the CDR3: TGTGCCAGCAGTTACTCCGGGAAAGAGCAGTTCTTC.